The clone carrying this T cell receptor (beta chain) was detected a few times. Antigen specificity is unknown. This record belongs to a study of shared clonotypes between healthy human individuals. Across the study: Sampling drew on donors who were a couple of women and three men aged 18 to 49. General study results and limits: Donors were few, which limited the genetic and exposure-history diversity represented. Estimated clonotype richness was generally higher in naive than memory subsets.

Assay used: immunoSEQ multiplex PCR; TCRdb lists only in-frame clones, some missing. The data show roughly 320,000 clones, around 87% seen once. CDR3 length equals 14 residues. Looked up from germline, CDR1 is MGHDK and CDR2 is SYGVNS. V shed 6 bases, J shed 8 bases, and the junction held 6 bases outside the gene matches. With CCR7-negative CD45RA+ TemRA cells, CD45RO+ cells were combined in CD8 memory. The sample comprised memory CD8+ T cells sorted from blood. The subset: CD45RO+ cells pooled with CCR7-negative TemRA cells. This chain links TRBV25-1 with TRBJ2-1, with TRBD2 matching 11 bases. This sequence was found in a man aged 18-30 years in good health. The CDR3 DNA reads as TGTGCCAGCAGCACTAGCGGGAGTAATGATGAGCAGTTCTTC. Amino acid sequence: CASSTSGSNDEQFF. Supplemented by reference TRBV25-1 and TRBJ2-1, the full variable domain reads EADIYQTPRYLVIGTGKKITLECSQTMGHDKMYWYQQDPGMELHLIHYSYGVNSTEKGDLSSESTVSRIRTEHFPLTLESARPSHTSQYLCASSTSGSNDEQFFGPGTRLTVL.